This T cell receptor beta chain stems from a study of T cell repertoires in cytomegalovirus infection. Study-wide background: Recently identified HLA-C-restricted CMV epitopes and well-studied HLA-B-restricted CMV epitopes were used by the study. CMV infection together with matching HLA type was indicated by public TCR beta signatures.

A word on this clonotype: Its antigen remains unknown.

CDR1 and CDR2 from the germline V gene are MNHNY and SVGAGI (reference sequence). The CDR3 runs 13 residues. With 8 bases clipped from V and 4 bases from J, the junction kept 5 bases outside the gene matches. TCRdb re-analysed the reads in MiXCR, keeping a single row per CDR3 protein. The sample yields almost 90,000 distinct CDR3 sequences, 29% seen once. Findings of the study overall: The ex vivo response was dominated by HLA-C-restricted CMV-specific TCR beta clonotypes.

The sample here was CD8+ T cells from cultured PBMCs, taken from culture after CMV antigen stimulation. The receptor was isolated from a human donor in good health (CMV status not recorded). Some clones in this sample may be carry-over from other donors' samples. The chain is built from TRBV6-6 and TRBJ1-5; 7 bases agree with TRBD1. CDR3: CASETGKNQPQHF. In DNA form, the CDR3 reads TGTGCCAGCGAGACAGGGAAAAATCAGCCCCAGCATTTT.